The rows below give T cell receptor beta chains drawn from one sample of a study of blood T cell repertoires in COVID-19. Repertoires were generated with immunoSEQ multiplex PCR, while TCRdb's copy carries only in-frame clones and drops some. Of under 200,000 clones in the sample, around 87% were seen once. Sequencing was performed on peripheral blood. Receptors originate from a woman older than 75 with COVID-19, enrolled during active disease. CDR3s include the opening cysteine and the closing phenylalanine or tryptophan. The D gene is left open where the match is weak. Clone size, where shown, is once, few, many, or a class for clones that have expanded.

d_call clone_size j_call v_call cdr3_aa cdr3_nt
- once TRBJ2-2 TRBV15 CATSPLGTLGAGELFF TGTGCCACCAGCCCCCTGGGAACACTAGGCGCCGGGGAGCTGTTTTTT
- once TRBJ1-6 TRBV28 CASKTGLSSYNSPLHF TGTGCCAGCAAAACTGGACTGAGCTCCTATAATTCACCCCTCCACTTT
- - TRBJ1-1 TRBV28 CASSTGVAFF TGTGCCAGCAGTACAGGAGTAGCTTTCTTT
TRBD2 - TRBJ2-1 TRBV5-4 CASSRQAGAGNEQFF TGTGCCAGCAGCCGCCAGGCGGGAGCTGGCAATGAGCAGTTCTTC
- once TRBJ2-3 TRBV6-6 CASRETVDTQYF TGTGCCAGCAGAGAAACGGTGGATACGCAGTATTTT
- - TRBJ1-2 TRBV5-5 CASTRWGGNGYTF TGTGCCAGCACTCGATGGGGGGGCAATGGCTACACCTTC
TRBD2 - TRBJ2-3 TRBV20-1 CSASFPSGSWTDTQYF TGCAGTGCTAGTTTCCCTAGCGGGAGCTGGACAGATACGCAGTATTTT
- - TRBJ2-7 TRBV11-2 CASSFGLRFGEQYF TGTGCCAGCAGCTTTGGGTTGAGGTTCGGCGAGCAGTACTTC
TRBD2 - TRBJ2-1 TRBV9 CASSVGGRDSYNEQFF TGTGCCAGCAGCGTTGGCGGGAGGGATTCCTACAATGAGCAGTTCTTC
- once TRBJ1-1 TRBV12-3/TRBV12-4 CASSSGGTEAFF TGTGCCAGCAGTTCGGGAGGGACTGAAGCTTTCTTT
- - TRBJ2-7 TRBV2 CASSVGGDSYEQYF TGTGCCAGCAGTGTAGGAGGGGACTCCTACGAGCAGTACTTC
TRBD1 - TRBJ1-1 TRBV28 CASMTGKIEAFF TGTGCCAGCATGACAGGGAAAATTGAAGCTTTCTTT
TRBD1 - TRBJ1-3 TRBV4-1 CASSLDVLGTDPRVTIYF TGCGCCAGCAGCCTTGATGTCCTCGGGACAGATCCTAGGGTCACCATATATTTT
- - TRBJ1-2 TRBV3-1/TRBV3-2 CASSQGVGRYSYGYTF TGTGCCAGCAGCCAAGGTGTAGGGAGATATTCCTATGGCTACACCTTC
TRBD1 once TRBJ2-3 TRBV24-1 CATTGDRADTQYF TGTGCCACAACAGGGGATCGGGCAGATACGCAGTATTTT
- - TRBJ2-5 TRBV30 CAWRAPGFETQYF TGTGCCTGGAGAGCCCCAGGGTTTGAGACCCAGTACTTC
- - TRBJ1-6 TRBV19 CASTSGDVNSPLHF TGTGCCAGTACCTCAGGGGATGTTAATTCACCCCTCCACTTT